This T cell receptor (beta chain) was recovered during a study of cytomegalovirus exposure and HLA in healthy donors. Study-wide results and caveats: It was confirmed in vitro that a few of the CMV-associated chains were specific for CMV antigens. TCR sequences were mostly rare, though some public TCRs occurred in many donors.

The assay was immunoSEQ multiplex PCR, and TCRdb's table has in-frame clones only and misses some. The sample lists 300,000 to 400,000 clones, just over 85% occurring once. V lost 2 bases, J lost 0 bases, and 3 bases stayed unmatched. The CDR3 runs 17 residues. Per the germline V gene, CDR1 is SNHLY and CDR2 is FYNNEI. About this clone: The antigen is undetermined.

Sequenced material: PBMCs. This receptor was obtained from a young woman in good health and CMV-seronegative. J is TRBJ2-3 and V is TRBV2; TRBD2 agrees at 12 bases. CDR3 amino acids: CASSELAGGPSTDTQYF. The CDR3 nucleotides read TGTGCCAGCAGTGAACTAGCGGGAGGGCCGAGCACAGATACGCAGTATTTT.